One TCR beta chain is described in this entry. Its antigen is undetermined. This CDR3 is built from 13 residues. The V gene lost 3 bases and the J gene lost 6 bases, with 9 bases spanning the gap. Germline CDR1 is LGHNA and CDR2 is YSLEER. Clinical symptoms, serum thyroxine and TRAb, thyroid ultrasound and orbital computed tomography were used for the diagnoses. The data are from a study of T cells in Graves' hyperthyroidism and ophthalmopathy. Study-wide findings and caveats: Ophthalmopathy got predicted by the model a median around 6.6 months before its onset. Blood samples included most of the expanded thyroid clonotypes exceeding 0.001. A model built on 13 V-J features separated ophthalmopathy from stable hyperthyroidism.

Researchers amplified the TCR beta CDR3 regions from RNA transcripts. In the first-round RT-PCR of the TCR CDR3, the HTBI primer set was used. TCRdb redid the calling of the multiplex PCR reads with MiXCR, one entry per CDR3 protein. The profile shows hundreds of thousands of distinct CDR3 sequences, about 15% of them singletons. The source of this sequence is a woman aged 45 to 65 with Graves' ophthalmopathy. Sequencing was done on a sample of blood. The V call is TRBV4-3, the J call TRBJ2-1; D unclear. The CDR3 loop is CASSHLYGNEQFF. The CDR3 DNA reads as TGCGCCAGCAGCCACCTATACGGCAATGAGCAGTTCTTC.